This TCR beta chain was captured in a study of blood T cell repertoires in COVID-19. About the research overall: The study drew acute and convalescent COVID-19 samples from the United States, Italy and Spain. From T cells, B-cell-depleted T cells, or PBMCs came the material, which was cDNA or gDNA.

Germline V gives CDR1 KGHSH, CDR2 LQKENI. The CDR3 contains 17 residues. V lost 2 bases, J lost 6 bases, and 14 bases stayed unmatched. As handled by the study authors: Amplified reference gene primers provided the basis for estimating nucleated cell counts. Assay: immunoSEQ multiplex PCR; the TCRdb copy retains only in-frame clones and omits some. V, J and clone size are those of that table, while D and trimming were read from the DNA. This repertoire shows about 370,000 clones, more than 70% found once; its top ten account for roughly 10%. This sequence was found in a woman in her twenties or thirties with COVID-19, enrolled during active disease. Sequencing used peripheral blood. The chain links TRBV18 to TRBJ2-7, with 9 nucleotides matching TRBD2. The CDR3 DNA follows: TGTGCCAGCTCACCAATCCTGCAAGTAGCGGGAGAGGGCGAGCAGTACTTC. Translating gives CASSPILQVAGEGEQYF.